This T cell receptor beta chain appears in the sequencing data of a study of T cells in Graves' hyperthyroidism and ophthalmopathy. Study findings and constraints: Clonotypes that were expanded in thyroid above 0.001 mostly appeared in blood too.

Amplified TCR beta CDR3 regions came from RNA transcripts. HTBI primers drove first-round RT-PCR of the TCR CDR3. TCRdb redid the calling of the multiplex PCR reads with MiXCR, one entry per CDR3 protein. The sample lists 300,000 to 500,000 distinct CDR3 sequences; around 15% were seen once. This CDR3 is 16 amino acids long. After removal of 6 bases from V and 3 bases from J, the junction contained 13 bases not matched to a gene. Germline V gene data show CDR1 as KGHSH and CDR2 as LQKENI. This clonotype was detected ten times or more. The antigen is undetermined. The chain couples TRBV18 to TRBJ2-7, with TRBD2 identical over 8 bases. This clonotype was sampled from a man aged 50-59 years with Graves' ophthalmopathy. Sequencing was performed on blood. DNA of the CDR3: TGTGCCAGCTCGCCCTATGACAGCGGGGGTGTCTACGAGCAGTACTTC. This codes for CASSPYDSGGVYEQYF.